Below are 26 T cell receptor beta chains sequenced from a single sample in a study of blood T cell repertoires in COVID-19. Measured with immunoSEQ multiplex PCR; TCRdb has only the in-frame clones, and not every one. The sample consists of roughly 190,000 clones, roughly 82% of them appearing once. Material for sequencing was PBMCs or T cells enriched from blood (not recorded which). The receptor set was obtained from a woman aged 55 to 70 with acute COVID-19.

The chain has TRBV7-9 and TRBJ1-6; D not resolved. V dropped 1 base and J dropped 5 bases, with 6 bases sitting between them. The CDR3 is 14 residues long. Germline V CDR1 and CDR2: SEHNR, FQNEAQ (reference sequence). CDR3 DNA sequence: TGTGCCAGCAGCTTAGGAGAGAATAATTCACCCCTCCACTTT. It specifies CASSLGENNSPLHF.

The J gene is TRBJ2-5, the V gene TRBV25-1, with D perhaps matching TRBD1 (5 bases). The CDR3 has 15 amino acids. V lost 0 bases and J lost 4, with 12 bases in between. Germline CDR1 and CDR2: MGHDK and SYGVNS. The CDR3 reads CASSEYSGFTETQYF. The CDR3 coding sequence is TGTGCCAGCAGTGAATATTCAGGGTTCACAGAGACCCAGTACTTC.

A single count supports this clone. The chain joins TRBV5-6 to TRBJ1-2, with D possibly TRBD1 on 6 matching bases. Trimming took 4 bases from V and 4 from J, leaving 14 bases between them. This CDR3 is 14 amino acids long. Germline CDR1 SGHDT, CDR2 YYEEEE. For the CDR3, the DNA is TGTGCCAGCAGCGTTACCGGGACAAGCTATGGCTACACCTTC. It is translated as CASSVTGTSYGYTF.

In DNA form, the CDR3 reads TGTGCCAGTAGGGACTACTTATCTTCCTACGAGCAGTACTTC. Its protein is CASRDYLSSYEQYF. This chain uses TRBV7-2 with TRBJ2-7; 7 bases align to TRBD2. Germline V lookup: CDR1 SGHTA, CDR2 FQGNSA. The CDR3 sequence is 14 residues long. The junction had 9 bases not matched to a gene; V was cut back by 9 bases and J by 1 base.

V usage is TRBV19 and J usage is TRBJ2-3; a possible D gene is TRBD1 (6 bases). This CDR3 region has 16 residues. CDR1 and CDR2 from the germline V gene are LNHDA and SQIVND (reference sequence). Trimming stripped 7 bases from V and 2 bases from J, with 19 bases between. CDR3 amino acids: CASTSWRQGFTDTQYF. In nucleotides, the CDR3 is TGTGCCAGTACCTCCTGGCGGCAGGGGTTCACAGATACGCAGTATTTT.

The V call is TRBV7-8, the J call TRBJ2-7, with D maybe TRBD2 (6 bases). The V end lost 0 bases, the J end lost 4 bases, and 10 bases lay between the germline ends. Germline loops: CDR1 SGHVS, CDR2 FQNEAQ. CDR3 length equals 14 residues. The CDR3 DNA reads as TGTGCCAGCAGCTTAGCGGGCGGGGTATACGAGCAGTACTTC. Translating gives CASSLAGGVYEQYF. Complete variable domain (other parts from reference TRBV7-8 and TRBJ2-7): GAGVSQSPRYKVAKRGQDVALRCDPISGHVSLFWYQQALGQGPEFLTYFQNEAQLDKSGLPSDRFFAERPEGSVSTLKIQRTQQEDSAVYLCASSLAGGVYEQYFGPGTRLTVT.

The chain recombines TRBV12-3 or TRBV12-4 with TRBJ1-2; a possible D gene is TRBD1 (5 bases). The CDR3 extends over 12 amino acids. Trimming stripped 4 bases from V and 7 bases from J, with 10 bases between. The CDR3 DNA is TGTGCCAGCAGTTCGACAGTATCTGGCTACACCTTC. This translates into CASSSTVSGYTF.

This chain connects TRBV5-6 to TRBJ2-2; D is unresolved. The CDR3 totals 14 residues. V was clipped by 0 bases and J by 7 bases, with 10 bases between them. CDR1 and CDR2 (germline): SGHDT, YYEEEE. The CDR3 coding sequence is TGTGCCAGCAGCTTGGCCGCACAACACGGGGAGCTGTTTTTT. It yields the protein CASSLAAQHGELFF.

This clone occurred a few times. The V call is TRBV7-2, the J call TRBJ1-6; 10 bases are shared with TRBD1. From germline, CDR1 is SGHTA and CDR2 FQGNSA. V shed 1 base and J 2 bases; nucleotides not matched to a gene: 2. There are 17 residues in the CDR3. In DNA form, the CDR3 reads TGTGCCAGCAGCTTAGGGACAGGGGGGCCCTATAATTCACCCCTCCACTTT. It encodes CASSLGTGGPYNSPLHF. Combining the CDR3 with reference TRBV7-2 and TRBJ1-6 gives the whole variable domain GAGVSQSPSNKVTEKGKDVELRCDPISGHTALYWYRQSLGQGLEFLIYFQGNSAPDKSGLPSDRFSAERTGGSVSTLTIQRTQQEDSAVYLCASSLGTGGPYNSPLHFGNGTRLTVT.

J is TRBJ2-2 and V is TRBV7-9; 8 bases are a match to TRBD2. V lost 5 bases and J lost 6; bases outside the gene matches: 11. CDR3 length: 16 residues. Germline V CDR1 and CDR2: SEHNR, FQNEAQ (reference sequence). The DNA of the CDR3 is TGTGCCAGCAGCATTCTCATAGCGGGACCGGCCGGGGAGCTGTTTTTT. This encodes CASSILIAGPAGELFF.

The rearrangement joins TRBV27 to TRBJ2-1; 7 bases map to TRBD2. V lost 3 bases to trimming and J lost 1 base; unmatched junction nucleotides: 15. The germline V gene encodes CDR1 MNHEY and CDR2 SMNVEV (reference sequence). This CDR3 has 19 residues. For the CDR3, the DNA is TGTGCCAGCAGTTTGTGGGAGCGGGAAGCTTTATCATCCTACAATGAGCAGTTCTTC. It yields the protein CASSLWEREALSSYNEQFF.

The chain couples TRBV11-3 to TRBJ2-1; D might be TRBD2 (5 bases). The germline V gene encodes CDR1 SGHNT and CDR2 YENEEA. The germline V and J ends were trimmed by 4 bases and 3 bases, with 16 bases remaining between them. This CDR3 is 16 amino acids long. CDR3 DNA sequence: TGTGCCAGCAGCTCTCCGTTTCGAGGGAACTACAATGAGCAGTTCTTC. Amino acids: CASSSPFRGNYNEQFF.

This chain joins TRBV2 and TRBJ1-4, with unresolved D. Germline assignment: CDR1 SNHLY and CDR2 FYNNEI. The CDR3 runs 10 residues. V shed 4 bases and J shed 12 bases, with 6 bases lying between them. The DNA for the CDR3 is TGTGCCAGCAGTGTTCGGGAACTGTTTTTT. The encoded protein is CASSVRELFF.

The chain uses TRBV27 and TRBJ1-1, with 8 bases identical to TRBD1. This CDR3 region has 15 residues. Germline V CDR1 and CDR2: MNHEY, SMNVEV (reference sequence). After removal of 5 bases from V and 3 bases from J, the junction contained 8 bases not matched to a gene. The CDR3 DNA reads TGTGCCAGCAGTCCGCGACAGGGGACTTACACTGAAGCTTTCTTT. As protein: CASSPRQGTYTEAFF.

In nucleotides, the CDR3 is TGTGCCAGCTCGCCGAGCGGTCAAACCTACAATGAGCAGTTCTTC. Translating gives CASSPSGQTYNEQFF. The chain uses TRBV7-2 and TRBJ2-1; perhaps TRBD2 as D (5 bases). The CDR3 consists of 15 residues. The V gene's germline CDR1 is SGHTA and CDR2 FQGNSA. The V gene lost 8 bases and the J gene lost 2 bases, with 16 bases spanning the gap. Full variable domain (missing parts from reference TRBV7-2 and TRBJ2-1): GAGVSQSPSNKVTEKGKDVELRCDPISGHTALYWYRQSLGQGLEFLIYFQGNSAPDKSGLPSDRFSAERTGGSVSTLTIQRTQQEDSAVYLCASSPSGQTYNEQFFGPGTRLTVL.

The chain has TRBV7-2 and TRBJ2-7; a possible D gene is TRBD2 (5 bases). The CDR3 has 11 amino acids. The germline CDR1 and CDR2 sequences are SGHTA and FQGNSA. Trimming stripped 3 bases from V and 6 bases from J, with 6 bases between. CDR3 DNA: TGTGCCAGCAGCTTGAGGGCCGAGCAGTACTTC. Amino acid sequence: CASSLRAEQYF.

This clone was counted a single time. The chain recombines TRBV27 with TRBJ2-3; D not certain. CDR3 length equals 15 residues. Germline V gives CDR1 MNHEY, CDR2 SMNVEV (reference sequence). V lost 6 bases, J lost 0 bases, and 13 bases lay in between. CDR3 residues: CASRRRMASTDTQYF. CDR3 DNA: TGTGCCAGCAGACGGAGAATGGCAAGCACAGATACGCAGTATTTT.

The genes are TRBV9 and TRBJ2-7; TRBD2 might be the D (6 bases). Germline lookup yields CDR1 SGDLS and CDR2 YYNGEE. This CDR3 comprises 18 residues. Trimming took 0 bases from V and 2 from J, leaving 21 bases between them. The CDR3 loop is CASSVGDPPGGETYEQYV. The CDR3 nucleotides read TGTGCCAGCAGCGTAGGGGATCCTCCCGGCGGGGAAACCTACGAGCAGTACGTC.

The V and J genes are TRBV29-1 and TRBJ1-2; 7 bases align to TRBD1. Per germline, CDR1 SQVTM and CDR2 ANQGSEA. With 8 bases clipped from V and 4 bases from J, the junction kept 7 bases outside the gene matches. The CDR3 runs to 12 residues. The CDR3 sequence: CSLGDSTYGYTF. The CDR3 DNA reads as TGCAGCCTGGGGGACAGTACCTATGGCTACACCTTC. The whole variable domain, remainder taken from reference TRBV29-1 and TRBJ1-2, is SAVISQKPSRDICQRGTSLTIQCQVDSQVTMMFWYRQQPGQSLTLIATANQGSEATYESGFVIDKFPISRPNLTFSTLTVSNMSPEDSSIYLCSLGDSTYGYTFGSGTRLTVV.

The V gene is TRBV19, the J gene TRBJ1-1; D is unclear. This CDR3 is built from 13 residues. The ends were cut back, 1 base at V and 8 bases at J, with 11 bases in the middle. Per the germline V gene, CDR1 is LNHDA and CDR2 is SQIVND (reference sequence). The CDR3 loop is CASSIAGGREAFF. The DNA for the CDR3 is TGTGCCAGTAGTATAGCAGGCGGGAGGGAAGCTTTCTTT.

CDR3 sequence: CASSIRSRWEDVAYNEQFF. The CDR3 DNA sequence: TGTGCCAGTAGTATCCGAAGTCGTTGGGAGGACGTCGCCTACAATGAGCAGTTCTTC. The chain links TRBV19 to TRBJ2-1; possible D gene TRBD2, 6 bases. V lost 3 bases and J 2 bases, leaving 23 bases between the germline ends. CDR3 length: 19 residues. Germline CDR1 LNHDA, CDR2 SQIVND (reference sequence). The full variable domain, rest sourced from reference TRBV19 and TRBJ2-1, is DGGITQSPKYLFRKEGQNVTLSCEQNLNHDAMYWYRQDPGQGLRLIYYSQIVNDFQKGDIAEGYSVSREKKESFPLTVTSAQKNPTAFYLCASSIRSRWEDVAYNEQFFGPGTRLTVL.

The chain uses TRBV5-1 and TRBJ1-1; D remains ambiguous. The CDR3 consists of 13 residues. Germline V gene sequence: CDR1 SGHRS, CDR2 YFSETQ. Trimming removed 6 bases at V and 0 bases at J, with 9 bases between. Written as DNA, the CDR3 is TGCGCCAGCACGAGCACCATGAACACTGAAGCTTTCTTT. This translates into CASTSTMNTEAFF. The full variable domain, its missing parts supplied by reference TRBV5-1 and TRBJ1-1, is KAGVTQTPRYLIKTRGQQVTLSCSPISGHRSVSWYQQTPGQGLQFLFEYFSETQRNKGNFPGRFSGRQFSNSRSEMNVSTLELGDSALYLCASTSTMNTEAFFGQGTRLTVV.

CDR3 DNA: TGTGCCAGCAGCCGGGACAGGGGGTCGGATACGCAGTATTTT. Its protein is CASSRDRGSDTQYF. The V gene is TRBV5-4, the J gene TRBJ2-3; TRBD1 aligns across 11 bases. With 4 bases clipped from V and 6 bases from J, the junction kept 4 bases outside the gene matches. The CDR3 is 14 amino acids. Germline CDR1 reads SGHNT; CDR2 reads YYREEE (reference sequence).

V is TRBV12-3 or TRBV12-4 and J is TRBJ1-2; D is unresolved. The CDR3 spans 11 residues. V lost 8 bases and J 2 bases, leaving 6 bases between the germline ends. The CDR3 loop is CASGPNYGYTF. The CDR3, as DNA: TGTGCCAGCGGGCCCAACTATGGCTACACCTTC.

The chain has TRBV30 and TRBJ1-3; D is uncertain. This CDR3 region has 14 residues. Germline V gene lookup returns CDR1 GTSNPN and CDR2 SVGIG (reference sequence). Trimming removed 4 bases from V and 2 bases from J, with 12 bases in between. In nucleotides, the CDR3 is TGTGCCTGGACCCCAGTCCAGACTGGAAACACCATATATTTT. It codes for CAWTPVQTGNTIYF. The whole variable domain, filled in from reference TRBV30 and TRBJ1-3, reads SQTIHQWPATLVQPVGSPLSLECTVEGTSNPNLYWYRQAAGRGLQLLFYSVGIGQISSEVPQNLSASRPQDRQFILSSKKLLLSDSGFYLCAWTPVQTGNTIYFGEGSWLTVV.

The chain couples TRBV7-2 to TRBJ1-2; weak D call: TRBD1 (6 bases). Per germline, CDR1 SGHTA and CDR2 FQGNSA. The ends were cut back, 5 bases at V and 4 bases at J, with 11 bases in the middle. CDR3 size: 13 residues. As DNA, the CDR3 is TGTGCCAGCAGCGCACAGGGTTTCTATGGCTACACCTTC. This gives the protein CASSAQGFYGYTF.